Listed below are T cell receptor beta chains from one sample, sequenced in a study of blood T cells in healthy people across ages. TCRdb itself ran the 5' RACE reads through MiXCR, one entry per CDR3 protein. In the table there are some 1.5 million distinct CDR3 sequences, 28% of which are singletons. Specimen: blood. The receptor set was obtained from a woman aged 25 to 39 in good health. Both conserved end residues are trimmed from each CDR3. Where a row states a size, it is once, few, many or the class of an expanded clone; other rows omit it.

length: 13
size: few
V: TRBV12-3/TRBV12-4
CDR3: ASRGSGRSYNEQF

length: 14
size: many
V: TRBV12-3/TRBV12-4
CDR3: ASSPRQGLSTDTQY

length: 7
size: .
V: TRBV29-1
CDR3: SVGRSYT

length: 14
size: .
V: TRBV24-1
CDR3: ATSDDLAGARREQF

length: 13
size: many
V: TRBV15
CDR3: ATSRGVSGANVLT

length: 13
size: .
V: TRBV28
CDR3: ASSLYLGTGGTQY

length: 13
size: few
V: TRBV7-9
CDR3: ASSLASGGTNEQF

length: 10
size: .
V: TRBV29-1
CDR3: SVQGLGNEQY

length: 16
size: .
V: TRBV20-1
CDR3: SARVMSGSGRKPFEQF

length: 12
size: many
V: TRBV18
CDR3: ASSPGGNQETQY

length: 13
size: few
V: TRBV20-1
CDR3: SAPKAFIGVDEQF

length: 14
size: .
V: TRBV3-1
CDR3: ASSQPQAGTYNEQF

length: 13
size: .
V: TRBV5-5
CDR3: AGSLWDRNYYEQY

length: 12
size: .
V: TRBV20-1
CDR3: SARENWRQETQY

length: 12
size: .
V: TRBV29-1
CDR3: SVESPRQGAGAF